The rows below give T cell receptor beta chains drawn from one sample of a study of cytomegalovirus exposure and HLA in healthy donors. Repertoires were generated with immunoSEQ multiplex PCR, while TCRdb's copy carries only in-frame clones and drops some. Found here are 110,000 to 150,000 clones, approximately 80% of them singletons; the top ten hold approximately 9.7%. The sequencing sample was made of PBMCs. The receptors shown here come from a woman in her fifties or sixties in good health and CMV-seropositive. CDR3s include the opening cysteine and the closing phenylalanine or tryptophan. Fields, in order: J gene, V gene, CDR3 protein.

>TRBJ2-1|TRBV27
CASSDGTSPGDEQFF
>TRBJ2-7|TRBV15
CATSRDFRLADWNEQYF
>TRBJ2-2|TRBV18
CASSANLAGDLTGELFF
>TRBJ2-1|TRBV29-1
CSGRLAGYNEQFF
>TRBJ2-5|TRBV6-6
CAVLAGQGARETQYF
>TRBJ2-3|TRBV9
CASSVAPSETDTQYF
>TRBJ2-7|TRBV11-1
CASSLRTTGNYEQYF
>TRBJ1-1|TRBV19
CASSTAGTGEKKAFF
>TRBJ2-2|TRBV7-2
CASSPPGAYTGELFF
>TRBJ2-1|TRBV5-1
CASSELAGENEQFF
>TRBJ1-1|TRBV28
CASSHGTSTTEAFF
>TRBJ1-2|TRBV5-4
CASSLQGTYGYTF
>TRBJ1-4|TRBV28
CASSRTTGGVVFGEKLFF
>TRBJ2-7|TRBV18
CASSLKAGEGNEQYF
>TRBJ2-5|TRBV5-6
CASSSLTGVETQYF
>TRBJ2-7|TRBV7-2
CASSRGTSGYSYEQYF
>TRBJ1-6|TRBV2
CASSRDRHNSPLHF
>TRBJ2-2|TRBV5-1
CASQKEITNTGELFF
>TRBJ2-7|TRBV28
CASSPSTGTTSYEQYF
>TRBJ1-1|TRBV28
CASRKTGLSGPNTEAFF
>TRBJ2-7|TRBV2
CASGQDEQYF
>TRBJ2-1|TRBV7-9
CASSPQSGRSYNEQFF
>TRBJ1-1|TRBV7-9
CASSPSGARGTEAFF
>TRBJ2-1|TRBV28
CASSSSRGLDYNEQFF
>TRBJ2-1|TRBV7-2
CASSHQGGAGGFNEQFF
>TRBJ1-2|TRBV19
CASSPPGGGARNGYTF
>TRBJ1-2|TRBV10-3
CAITMDRAGGYTF
>TRBJ1-2|TRBV27
CASRLGTGGGYTF
>TRBJ2-1|TRBV5-4
CASSLGGSGSASYNEQFF
>TRBJ2-7|TRBV2
CASSPGTSGRTFSYEQYF
>TRBJ2-5|TRBV2
CASSELAGDETQYF
>TRBJ2-2|TRBV28
CASRRQNTGELFF
>TRBJ2-7|TRBV6-5
CASNPPGQGAVQYF
>TRBJ1-1|TRBV12-5
CASGPNTGRAFF
>TRBJ2-3|TRBV10-3
CAISESTLGSGKQDTQYF
>TRBJ2-5|TRBV11-2
CASSSGERETQYF
>TRBJ2-5|TRBV4-3
CASSQEPAETQYF
>TRBJ1-3|TRBV2
CASGLTGNTIYF
>TRBJ2-3|TRBV7-6
CASSASADTQYF
>TRBJ2-1|TRBV4-3
CASSQDWDPAGGYNEQFF
>TRBJ2-3|TRBV4-1
CASSRAEHTDTQYF
>TRBJ1-1|TRBV18
CASSQTQVTEAFF
>TRBJ2-7|TRBV7-8
CASSEQGDEQYF
>TRBJ2-5|TRBV6-1
CASRRQGANGETQYF
>TRBJ1-2|TRBV10-3
CAISTLGQGAVDYGYTF